Below, 16 T cell receptor beta chains from the same sample are listed, as sequenced in a study of blood T cell repertoires in COVID-19. Assay used: immunoSEQ multiplex PCR; TCRdb lists only in-frame clones, some missing. The table lists 200,000 to 250,000 clones, about 90% of them singletons, with 1.9% in the top ten. Input material: peripheral blood. The receptors were sampled from a man aged 35 to 55 with active or convalescent COVID-19.

The DNA for the CDR3 is TGTGCCAGCAGTAAGCGGGCCCACACAGATACGCAGTATTTT. Translation: CASSKRAHTDTQYF. The V gene is TRBV6-5, the J gene TRBJ2-3, with a weak D call TRBD2 (6 bases). V gave up 5 bases and J gave up 2 bases, with 11 bases separating them. The CDR3 has 14 amino acids. Germline values: CDR1 MNHEY, CDR2 SVGAGI.

This rearrangement joins TRBV19 to TRBJ2-7; the match to TRBD1 covers 9 bases. In germline, CDR1 is LNHDA, CDR2 SQIVND (reference sequence). This CDR3 has 14 amino acids. The trim removed 5 bases at V and 1 base at J, leaving 3 bases unmatched. The CDR3 loop is CASSVTGGSYEQYF. As DNA, the CDR3 is TGTGCCAGTAGTGTGACAGGGGGATCCTACGAGCAGTACTTC.

The CDR3 nucleotides are TGTGCCAGCAGCTCGGGACAGGGGGCGAATTCACCCCTCCACTTT. The encoded protein is CASSSGQGANSPLHF. This rearrangement joins TRBV7-9 to TRBJ1-6; 12 nucleotides align to TRBD1. Trimming took 4 bases from V and 7 from J; bases not matched to a gene: 2. The CDR3 totals 15 residues. Looked up from germline, CDR1 is SEHNR and CDR2 is FQNEAQ (reference sequence).

The chain joins TRBV4-1 to TRBJ2-1; perhaps TRBD2 as D (5 bases). Between the trimmed V and J ends, which lost 1 base and 1 base, there was a span of 8 bases. CDR3 length: 15 residues. The germline CDR1 and CDR2 sequences are MGHRA and YSYEKL. In nucleotides, the CDR3 is TGCGCCAGCAGCCAAGCCCCGGGGTCCTACAATGAGCAGTTCTTC. Its translation: CASSQAPGSYNEQFF.

This chain connects TRBV6-5 to TRBJ2-1, with 8 bases aligning to TRBD2. The V and J ends lost 5 bases and 7 bases, in that order; junction bases with no gene match: 10. The CDR3 covers 15 residues. Per germline, CDR1 MNHEY and CDR2 SVGAGI. CDR3 nucleotides: TGTGCCAGCAGTACCGCGGGAGGCCCATTTAATGAGCAGTTCTTC. Translated: CASSTAGGPFNEQFF.

The chain links TRBV7-7 to TRBJ2-1; 8 bases align to TRBD2. The CDR3 is 16 residues long. V gave up 3 bases and J gave up 0 bases; unmatched junction bases: 4. From germline, CDR1 is SSHAT and CDR2 FNYEAQ (reference sequence). CDR3 residues: CASSLKRGPSYNEQFF. As DNA, the CDR3 is TGTGCCAGCAGCTTGAAGCGGGGGCCCTCCTACAATGAGCAGTTCTTC.

This clone was observed a single time. The gene calls are TRBV5-6 and TRBJ1-4, with TRBD1 as a possible D gene (6 bases). Trimming cost V 5 bases and J 0 bases, with 14 bases left between them. Germline V gives CDR1 SGHDT, CDR2 YYEEEE. The CDR3 contains 16 residues. Here the CDR3 DNA reads TGTGCCAGCAGTGAAAAGCCAGGGGCAACTAATGAAAAACTGTTTTTT. Protein: CASSEKPGATNEKLFF.

The chain links TRBV4-1 to TRBJ1-1; possible D gene TRBD1, 5 bases. Germline CDR1 and CDR2: MGHRA and YSYEKL. CDR3 size: 17 residues. The V end lost 1 base, the J end lost 3 bases, and 18 bases lay between the germline ends. In DNA form, the CDR3 reads TGCGCCAGCAGCCAAGTGCAGGGCCCGGCAGAGGACACTGAAGCTTTCTTT. This gives the protein CASSQVQGPAEDTEAFF.

This clone was seen a single time. At the DNA level, this CDR3 is encoded by other sequences in the same sample as well. This chain's CDR3 is CASSLIREQPQHF. The CDR3 nucleotides are TGTGCCAGCAGTCTAATCAGGGAACAGCCCCAGCATTTT. The chain uses TRBV27 and TRBJ1-5; D may be TRBD1 (5 bases). Germline V gene sequence: CDR1 MNHEY, CDR2 SMNVEV (reference sequence). The CDR3 extends over 13 amino acids. V was cut by 5 bases and J by 7 bases, with 12 bases left in between.

The V call is TRBV5-5, the J call TRBJ2-5, with D perhaps matching TRBD2 (6 bases). CDR1 SGHKS and CDR2 YYEKEE come from the germline V gene (reference sequence). Deletions cut 0 bases from V and 5 bases from J, with 11 bases between. The CDR3 runs 14 residues. Written as DNA, the CDR3 is TGTGCCAGCAGCTTGGCCGGGGGTCGGGAGACCCAGTACTTC. Translating gives CASSLAGGRETQYF.

The chain couples TRBV27 to TRBJ1-6, with a weak D call TRBD1 (5 bases). The CDR3 contains 14 residues. Germline V gene lookup returns CDR1 MNHEY and CDR2 SMNVEV (reference sequence). The germline V and J ends were trimmed by 6 bases and 4 bases, with 10 bases remaining between them. The CDR3 bases are TGTGCCAGCAGACTACAGGTGTATAATTCACCCCTCCACTTT. Protein sequence: CASRLQVYNSPLHF.

V is TRBV27 and J is TRBJ1-2, with a possible D match to TRBD1 (6 bases). Trimming removed 6 bases from V and 8 bases from J, with 19 bases in between. Germline lookup yields CDR1 MNHEY and CDR2 SMNVEV (reference sequence). CDR3 length: 14 residues. The CDR3 DNA follows: TGTGCCAGCAGGGGGACACGGCGGTTGGAAGGCTACACCTTC. Its translation is CASRGTRRLEGYTF.

This chain joins TRBV14 and TRBJ2-2; perhaps TRBD2 as D (6 bases). Per germline, CDR1 SGHDN and CDR2 FVKESK. V lost 6 bases to trimming and J lost 4 bases, with 15 bases between them. This CDR3 has 15 amino acids. The DNA for the CDR3 is TGTGCCAGCAGGGTAGCCGGGAGATCCACCGGGGAGCTGTTTTTT. Its protein product is CASRVAGRSTGELFF.

The chain joins TRBV6-5 to TRBJ2-1; 9 bases line up with TRBD1. This CDR3 is built from 14 residues. Losses at the gene ends were 6 bases for V and 5 bases for J; bases not matched to a gene: 5. Germline lookup yields CDR1 MNHEY and CDR2 SVGAGI. The DNA for the CDR3 is TGTGCCAGCAGAATAGACAGGGGGGACAATGAGCAGTTCTTC. This encodes CASRIDRGDNEQFF.

The genes are TRBV4-1 and TRBJ1-6; the D gene is possibly TRBD1 (6 bases). V dropped 1 base and J dropped 7 bases, with 17 bases sitting between them. Looked up from germline, CDR1 is MGHRA and CDR2 is YSYEKL. CDR3 size: 17 residues. CDR3 loop: CASSQAPEQGNNSPLHF. In nucleotides, the CDR3 is TGCGCCAGCAGCCAAGCTCCGGAACAGGGAAACAATTCACCCCTCCACTTT.

V gene TRBV11-2 combines with J gene TRBJ2-7, with TRBD1 matching over 7 bases. CDR3 size: 16 residues. In germline, CDR1 is SGHAT, CDR2 FQNNGV. V lost 2 bases, J lost 1 base, and 8 bases stayed unmatched. Written as DNA, the CDR3 is TGTGCCAGCAGCTTATCCGGGACAGCGAATTCCTACGAGCAGTACTTC. This sequence encodes CASSLSGTANSYEQYF.